Below are 5 T cell receptor beta chains sequenced from a single sample in a study of shared clonotypes between healthy human individuals. Measured with immunoSEQ multiplex PCR; TCRdb has only the in-frame clones, and not every one. This table holds about 710,000 clones, just under 75% found once. Sequencing was performed on memory CD4+ T cells sorted from blood. Subset meaning: CD45RA-negative fraction. The origin of the receptors is a woman aged 25 to 39 in good health.

This rearrangement joins TRBV5-8 to TRBJ2-7; D assignment may be TRBD1 or TRBD2 (7 bases each). Per germline, CDR1 SGHTS and CDR2 YDEGEE. The V end lost 9 bases, the J end lost 7 bases, and 26 bases lay between the germline ends. This CDR3 has 15 amino acids. Here the CDR3 DNA reads TGTGCCAATTCAGGGGGGGGGCGACCCTCAGGTGAGCAGTACTTC. This codes for CANSGGGRPSGEQYF.

J is TRBJ2-1 and V is TRBV4-1; D gene uncertain. Germline CDR1 is MGHRA and CDR2 is YSYEKL. V was clipped by 4 bases and J by 8 bases, with 12 bases between them. The CDR3 sequence is 13 residues long. The CDR3 nucleotides read TGCGCCAGCAGCCCTTGGCTGGGCGATGAGCAGTTCTTC. Encoded protein: CASSPWLGDEQFF.

The V and J genes are TRBV13 and TRBJ2-5; 7 bases line up with TRBD2. V lost 2 bases to trimming and J lost 3 bases; unmatched junction nucleotides: 6. The CDR3 length is 15 residues. Germline assignment: CDR1 PRHDT and CDR2 FYEKMQ (reference sequence). The CDR3, as DNA: TGTGCCAGCAGCTTAATCGGGGAGGGGAAAGAGACCCAGTACTTC. Translated: CASSLIGEGKETQYF.

The genes are TRBV5-1 and TRBJ1-1; maybe TRBD1 (6 bases). CDR3 length: 15 amino acids. CDR1 and CDR2 from the germline V gene are SGHRS and YFSETQ. Trimming took 0 bases from V and 1 from J, leaving 10 bases between them. As DNA, the CDR3 is TGCGCCAGCAGCTTGGGAGGACAGCCGAACACTGAAGCTTTCTTT. This gives the protein CASSLGGQPNTEAFF.

This chain links TRBV6-6 with TRBJ2-1; maybe TRBD2 (6 bases). This CDR3 comprises 14 residues. Germline V lookup: CDR1 MNHNY, CDR2 SVGAGI (reference sequence). Trimming stripped 8 bases from V and 5 bases from J, with 16 bases between. The CDR3 DNA sequence: TGTGCCAGCCATTCCCCGGGGGTGCACAATGAGCAGTTCTTC. The encoded protein is CASHSPGVHNEQFF.